The clone carrying this T cell receptor beta chain occurred a few times. The data stem from a study of blood T cell repertoires in COVID-19. Each participant's cohort was designated according to participant-reported clinical history. The table came from immunoSEQ multiplex PCR; TCRdb's copy has only in-frame clones and leaves some out. The sample lists about 170,000 clones, approximately 87% seen once, with around 4.8% in the top ten. The germline V gene encodes CDR1 SGHNT and CDR2 YYREEE (reference sequence). Trimming removed 4 bases at V and 8 bases at J, with 9 bases between. This CDR3 comprises 12 residues.

This TCR was recovered from a woman in her forties or fifties who had recovered from COVID-19. Specimen: PBMCs or T cells enriched from blood (not recorded which). The V and J genes are TRBV5-4 and TRBJ1-4; D not resolved. The chain's CDR3 is CASSRESEKLFF. The DNA for the CDR3 is TGTGCCAGCAGCCGGGAGAGCGAAAAACTGTTTTTT.